A single sample is the source of the 22 T cell receptor beta chains below, sequenced in a study of blood T cell repertoires in COVID-19 (dated by TCRdb to about 2020). To prepare the library, the immunoSEQ multiplex PCR assay was applied. TCRdb carries this immuneACCESS record with in-frame sequences only. Its versions omit some clonotypes, under half of them owing to an unresolved V gene in the studies checked, with the rest unexplained. The sample table holds 97,000 or so clones, of which approximately 80% were seen once. The top ten constitute 11% of the sample. Specimen: peripheral blood. The receptors derive from a man aged 65-85 years with active or convalescent COVID-19.

The sample holds one count of this clone. V usage is TRBV5-1 and J usage is TRBJ2-5, with 7 bases lining up with TRBD2. V lost 2 bases, J lost 4 bases, and 8 bases stayed unmatched. In germline, CDR1 is SGHRS, CDR2 YFSETQ. CDR3 length: 15 amino acids. CDR3 sequence reads: CASSFEAGRVETQYF. CDR3 nucleotide sequence: TGCGCCAGCAGCTTTGAAGCGGGGAGGGTAGAGACCCAGTACTTC.

This sequence joins TRBV7-8 and TRBJ1-5; weak D call: TRBD1 (5 bases). V lost 5 bases and J 3 bases, leaving 20 bases between the germline ends. Germline values: CDR1 SGHVS, CDR2 FQNEAQ. The CDR3 runs 17 residues. CDR3 loop: CASSPVTDLRANQPQHF. CDR3 nucleotides: TGTGCCAGCAGCCCAGTTACAGACCTCAGGGCCAATCAGCCCCAGCATTTT.

CDR3 protein: CASSQAGQGVRTQPQHF. CDR3 DNA: TGTGCCAGCAGCCAAGCGGGCCAGGGCGTTAGGACACAGCCCCAGCATTTT. V is TRBV3-1 (or the pseudogene TRBV3-2) and J is TRBJ1-5, with D perhaps TRBD1 (5 bases). Germline CDR1 LGHDT, CDR2 YNNKEL (reference sequence). CDR3 length: 17 residues. V lost 1 base, J lost 7 bases, and 20 bases lay in between.

The chain carries TRBV12-3 or TRBV12-4 and TRBJ1-3; no reliable D call. V shed 5 bases and J shed 6 bases, with 8 bases lying between them. There are 12 residues in the CDR3. The CDR3, as DNA: TGTGCCAGCAGTCCCGGGATAAACACCATATATTTT. Translating it yields CASSPGINTIYF.

The V gene is TRBV30, the J gene TRBJ1-6; no reliable D call. The CDR3 has 14 amino acids. V was cut by 5 bases and J by 10 bases, with 18 bases left in between. Germline V gene lookup returns CDR1 GTSNPN and CDR2 SVGIG (reference sequence). The CDR3 sequence is CAWGSVTFESPLHF. The CDR3 nucleotides are TGTGCCTGGGGATCGGTCACCTTTGAATCACCCCTCCACTTT.

This chain connects TRBV3-1 (or the pseudogene TRBV3-2) to TRBJ1-2; 8 positions agree with TRBD1. Per germline, CDR1 LGHDT and CDR2 YNNKEL (reference sequence). The trim removed 2 bases at V and 5 bases at J, leaving 10 bases unmatched. The CDR3 consists of 16 residues. This chain's CDR3 is CASSQCQGADCYGYTF. For the CDR3, the DNA is TGTGCCAGCAGCCAATGTCAGGGGGCGGACTGTTATGGCTACACCTTC.

This clone was seen a few times. This chain connects TRBV2 to TRBJ1-1; D is perhaps TRBD1 (5 bases). Trimming took off 4 bases at V and 2 bases at J, with 8 bases between the two ends. The V gene's germline CDR1 is SNHLY and CDR2 FYNNEI. There are 13 residues in the CDR3. The CDR3 sequence: CASSADSNTEAFF. CDR3 coding DNA: TGTGCCAGCAGTGCCGACAGCAACACTGAAGCTTTCTTT.

The chain recombines TRBV6-5 with TRBJ2-5; maybe TRBD2 (5 bases). Per the germline V gene, CDR1 is MNHEY and CDR2 is SVGAGI. The CDR3 extends over 13 amino acids. V was clipped by 2 bases and J by 2 bases, with 6 bases between them. The CDR3 region is CASSYGSQETQYF. CDR3 in DNA: TGTGCCAGCAGTTACGGGAGTCAAGAGACCCAGTACTTC.

The chain recombines TRBV6-2 or TRBV6-3 with TRBJ1-1, with TRBD1 identical over 8 bases. The CDR3 loop spans 17 amino acids. Germline values: CDR1 MNHEY, CDR2 SVGEGT. After removal of 0 bases from V and 0 bases from J, the junction contained 6 bases not matched to a gene. CDR3 in amino acids: CASSYSRRGRMNTEAFF. CDR3 nucleotides: TGTGCCAGCAGTTACTCCCGCAGGGGGCGAATGAACACTGAAGCTTTCTTT.

As to this clone: Its ends do not fully match the called genes, so a read error is possible. The chain is built from TRBV7-7 and TRBJ2-5; TRBD2 aligns across 8 bases. This CDR3 comprises 15 residues. Germline V gene sequence: CDR1 SSHAT, CDR2 FNYEAQ (reference sequence). CDR3: CASSFSRGGGETQYF. CDR3 in DNA: TGTGCTAGCAGCTTTTCACGGGGGGGAGGAGAGACCCAGTACTTC.

The V call is TRBV28, the J call TRBJ2-7; D call uncertain. CDR1 and CDR2 (germline): MDHEN, SYDVKM. This CDR3 contains 11 residues. V lost 5 bases to trimming and J lost 5 bases, with 7 bases between them. CDR3 DNA: TGTGCCAGCAGTACAGCACACGAGCAGTACTTC. Encoded protein: CASSTAHEQYF.

The genes are TRBV6-5 and TRBJ1-4; 7 bases are shared with TRBD1. V was pared by 7 bases and J by 6 bases, with 8 bases of the junction left unmatched. Germline V gives CDR1 MNHEY, CDR2 SVGAGI. There are 14 residues in the CDR3. CDR3 sequence (DNA): TGTGCCAGCAAAGACAGGGCTAGCGATGAAAAACTGTTTTTT. It encodes CASKDRASDEKLFF.

The gene calls are TRBV30 and TRBJ1-5, with 7 positions matching TRBD1. The V and J ends lost 1 base and 2 bases, in that order; junction bases with no gene match: 8. Germline loops: CDR1 GTSNPN, CDR2 SVGIG (reference sequence). The CDR3 has 16 residues. The CDR3 region is CAWSEGSGGGNQPQHF. As DNA, the CDR3 is TGTGCCTGGAGTGAGGGGTCAGGGGGAGGCAATCAGCCCCAGCATTTT. Based on the CDR3 plus reference TRBV30 and TRBJ1-5, the full variable domain is SQTIHQWPATLVQPVGSPLSLECTVEGTSNPNLYWYRQAAGRGLQLLFYSVGIGQISSEVPQNLSASRPQDRQFILSSKKLLLSDSGFYLCAWSEGSGGGNQPQHFGDGTRLSIL.

This rearrangement joins TRBV11-2 to TRBJ2-5, with 7 bases identical to TRBD1. V lost 5 bases, J lost 4 bases, and 4 bases stayed unmatched. Germline values: CDR1 SGHAT, CDR2 FQNNGV. This CDR3 region has 13 residues. CDR3 DNA: TGTGCCAGCAGCCCCAGGGGGTTAGAGACCCAGTACTTC. Protein product: CASSPRGLETQYF. Filled out from reference TRBV11-2 and TRBJ2-5, the complete variable domain reads EAGVAQSPRYKIIEKRQSVAFWCNPISGHATLYWYQQILGQGPKLLIQFQNNGVVDDSQLPKDRFSAERLKGVDSTLKIQPAKLEDSAVYLCASSPRGLETQYFGPGTRLLVL.

The CDR3 DNA reads as TGTGCCATCAGTGAGTCCCCGGGACTGACGAATGAAAAACTGTTTTTT. Amino acid sequence: CAISESPGLTNEKLFF. J is TRBJ1-4 and V is TRBV10-3; D is possibly TRBD1 (5 bases). CDR3 length: 16 residues. With 0 bases removed from V and 5 bases from J, the gap between germline ends came to 13 bases. Per the germline V gene, CDR1 is ENHRY and CDR2 is SYGVKD.

V and J are TRBV12-5 and TRBJ2-1; 12 nucleotides align to TRBD2. The CDR3 runs 13 residues. Germline loops: CDR1 LGHNT, CDR2 FRNRAP. J gave up 10 bases and V 7 bases, and 5 bases lay outside the gene matches. The CDR3 loop reads CASALAGGLEQFF. The DNA of the CDR3 is TGTGCTAGTGCCCTAGCGGGGGGGCTGGAGCAGTTCTTC.

This clone was seen a handful of times. The genes are TRBV5-4 and TRBJ2-2; D perhaps matches TRBD1 (6 bases). The length of the CDR3 is 15 residues. Trimming stripped 2 bases from V and 4 bases from J, with 12 bases between. Germline assignment: CDR1 SGHNT and CDR2 YYREEE (reference sequence). This CDR3 reads CASSFGQPRTGELFF. DNA for the CDR3: TGTGCCAGCAGCTTCGGACAGCCCCGCACCGGGGAGCTGTTTTTT.

The chain links TRBV11-3 to TRBJ2-1; 8 bases are shared with TRBD2. The CDR3 is made up of 14 amino acids. The trim removed 1 base at V and 4 bases at J, leaving 0 bases unmatched. The V gene's germline CDR1 is SGHNT and CDR2 YENEEA. The CDR3 reads CASSLAGGYNEQFF. As DNA, the CDR3 is TGTGCCAGCAGCTTAGCGGGGGGGTACAATGAGCAGTTCTTC.

This chain connects TRBV7-2 to TRBJ2-5; perhaps TRBD2 as D (5 bases). Trimming pared 1 base from V and 7 bases from J, leaving 16 bases between. Germline V CDR1 and CDR2: SGHTA, FQGNSA. CDR3 length equals 15 residues. CDR3 region: CASSLVATLDGTQYF. The CDR3 DNA sequence: TGTGCCAGCAGCTTAGTAGCGACTCTGGACGGGACCCAGTACTTC.

Comment on this clone: The same CDR3 arises from other DNA sequences in this sample as well. The chain employs TRBV7-9 and TRBJ2-1, with 11 bases fitting TRBD2. The length of the CDR3 is 15 residues. Trimming took 4 bases from V and 7 from J; bases not matched to a gene: 6. Germline V lookup: CDR1 SEHNR, CDR2 FQNEAQ (reference sequence). CDR3 sequence: CASSSLAGGSNEQFF. The CDR3 DNA follows: TGTGCCAGCAGCTCTTTAGCGGGGGGGTCAAATGAGCAGTTCTTC.

V is TRBV7-2 and J is TRBJ1-4, with 11 bases fitting TRBD1. The CDR3 has 17 residues. The V gene end was trimmed by 3 bases and the J gene end by 8 bases; junction bases not matched to a gene: 11. Germline CDR1 and CDR2: SGHTA and FQGNSA. CDR3 in amino acids: CASSFRTGGHIEEKLFF. The CDR3 coding sequence is TGTGCCAGCAGCTTCAGGACAGGGGGCCATATCGAGGAAAAACTGTTTTTT.

The V call is TRBV11-2, the J call TRBJ1-3, with D tentatively TRBD1 (6 bases). The CDR3 is made up of 19 amino acids. Germline V gives CDR1 SGHAT, CDR2 FQNNGV. V lost 5 bases, J lost 0 bases, and 23 bases lay in between. As DNA, the CDR3 is TGTGCCAGCAGCATGCAGGGGTACGAAAAGGGAGTCTCTGGAAACACCATATATTTT. Translating gives CASSMQGYEKGVSGNTIYF.